The 6 T cell receptor beta chains presented below share a single source sample, sequenced in a study of cytomegalovirus exposure and HLA in healthy donors. The PCR used 60 Vbeta and 13 Jbeta primers. TCRdb keeps only in-frame clones here, not all; method: immunoSEQ multiplex PCR. Of about 160,000 clones listed, approximately 90% are singletons. The sequencing input was PBMCs. These TCRs come from a woman aged 25 to 39 in good health and CMV-seronegative.

The chain employs TRBV7-2 and TRBJ1-3, with a tentative D call TRBD1 (5 bases). With 2 bases removed from V and 0 bases from J, the gap between germline ends came to 8 bases. Per the germline V gene, CDR1 is SGHTA and CDR2 is FQGNSA. The CDR3 runs 15 residues. The CDR3 here is CASSLQDSSGNTIYF. Here the CDR3 DNA reads TGTGCCAGCAGCTTACAAGACAGCTCTGGAAACACCATATATTTT.

This clone turned up a few times. The chain has TRBV19 and TRBJ2-3, with a weak D call TRBD2 (5 bases). CDR3 length: 13 residues. Trimming took off 4 bases at V and 4 bases at J, with 9 bases between the two ends. In germline, CDR1 is LNHDA, CDR2 SQIVND (reference sequence). CDR3 protein: CASSTGLADTQYF. In DNA form, the CDR3 reads TGTGCCAGTAGTACCGGACTGGCAGATACGCAGTATTTT.

The chain employs TRBV11-3 and TRBJ2-1; 9 nucleotides match TRBD2. The germline gives CDR1 SGHNT, CDR2 YENEEA. The CDR3 is made up of 16 amino acids. V was clipped by 5 bases and J by 5 bases; unmatched bases: 10. This CDR3 is CASSQRGAGGHNEQFF. CDR3 in DNA: TGTGCCAGCAGCCAGCGGGGGGCGGGGGGTCACAATGAGCAGTTCTTC.

This rearrangement joins TRBV4-3 to TRBJ2-1; 10 bases map to TRBD2. The J segment lost 8 bases and the V segment lost 3 bases, leaving 10 bases of the junction unmatched. Germline V gives CDR1 LGHNA, CDR2 YSLEER. The CDR3 totals 16 residues. CDR3 in amino acids: CASSQTPAGGHYEQFF. The CDR3, as DNA: TGCGCCAGCAGCCAGACGCCAGCGGGGGGGCATTATGAGCAGTTCTTC.

The chain links TRBV5-1 to TRBJ2-7; D is unresolved. Germline CDR1 SGHRS, CDR2 YFSETQ. V was cut by 3 bases and J by 5 bases, with 18 bases left in between. The CDR3 length is 15 residues. The CDR3 loop is CASSSATASGDEQYF. The CDR3 DNA reads TGCGCCAGCAGCTCCGCGACCGCTTCGGGTGACGAGCAGTACTTC.

The chain joins TRBV9 to TRBJ2-1, with D maybe TRBD2 (6 bases). Looked up from germline, CDR1 is SGDLS and CDR2 is YYNGEE. The CDR3 consists of 15 residues. V was shortened by 0 bases and J by 6 bases, with 13 bases between the two germline ends. CDR3 residues: CASSVARRAGNEQFF. In DNA, the CDR3 is TGTGCCAGCAGCGTAGCCAGGAGGGCCGGCAATGAGCAGTTCTTC.